Described below is a single T cell receptor beta chain sequence and its context. The sample is drawn from a study of OX40 agonist ivuxolimab in advanced cancers. Clones were read by immunoSEQ multiplex PCR, and TCRdb kept only the in-frame ones, dropping some. The sample consists of 50,000 to 70,000 clones, 80% to 90% of them appearing once. CDR1 and CDR2 (germline): MGHRA, YSYEKL. The CDR3 extends over 13 amino acids. V was trimmed by 4 bases and J by 7 bases, leaving 14 bases between them. The TCR was taken from an adult with an advanced solid tumor such as melanoma, head and neck, liver or kidney cancer. The chain has TRBV4-1 and TRBJ2-7; D perhaps matches TRBD2 (5 bases). Specimen: CD4+ or CD8+ T cells sorted from blood, collected in a trial of the OX40 agonist ivuxolimab. The CDR3 DNA reads TGCGCCAGCAGCCTACCCGGCCCGGGGGAGCAGTACTTC. Translated, it gives CASSLPGPGEQYF.